This T cell receptor beta chain was captured in a study of cytotoxic CD8 clonotypes in ibrutinib-treated CLL. Across the study: Sequenced samples delivered averages of around 250,000 productive templates and around 90,000 productive rearrangements.

Data came from immunoSEQ multiplex PCR; TCRdb stores just in-frame clones and leaves some out. The sample shows about 12,000 clones, around 81% of them seen only once. The study, taken as a whole, reports: Under treatment, the uncommon public clonotypes either contracted or remained stable. Clonality (at baseline) was higher than in age-matched healthy donors and tracked circulating CD8+ T-cell counts. An increase in clonality occurred at ibrutinib response, followed by a return toward baseline at progression.

Per the germline V gene, CDR1 is SGHRS and CDR2 is YFSETQ. With 3 bases clipped from V and 9 bases from J, the junction kept 8 bases outside the gene matches. There are 15 residues in the CDR3. With regard to this clone: Its cognate antigen is unknown.

This specimen was PBMCs, taken at disease progression, from a patient treated with ibrutinib. V usage is TRBV5-1 and J usage is TRBJ2-3; 12 bases align to TRBD1. The sequence was collected from a human donor with chronic lymphocytic leukemia. The CDR3 DNA follows: TGCGCCAGCAGCTCGTTTGGGACAGGGGGCGGGACGCAGTATTTT. The encoded protein is CASSSFGTGGGTQYF.